This TCR beta chain originates from a study of Graves' ophthalmopathy and Graves' hyperthyroidism. On the study more broadly: Before any treatment, peripheral blood was taken at the initial diagnosis.

This clonotype was detected many times. The antigen remains unidentified. CDR3 regions of TCR beta were amplified from RNA transcripts. Investigators did first-round RT-PCR with HTBI primers, then second-round multiplex PCR. TCRdb reanalysed the multiplex PCR reads using MiXCR and keeps one entry per CDR3 protein. The repertoire holds roughly 36,000 distinct CDR3 sequences, with approximately 53% as singletons. Hyperthyroidism was considered stable when no ophthalmopathy appeared within 18 months of follow-up. Notes on the study in general: A majority of expanded thyroid clonotypes exceeding 0.001 frequency were likewise present in blood. With around 88% sensitivity and 81.08% specificity, a 13-signature model separated ophthalmopathy from stable hyperthyroidism.

The origin of this receptor is an adult woman with stable Graves' hyperthyroidism. Sequences were obtained from peripheral blood.

The CDR3 is CASSAGLNTEAFF. CDR3 DNA sequence: TGTGCCAGCAGCGCAGGGTTGAACACTGAAGCTTTCTTT. The chain employs TRBV7-9 and TRBJ1-1, with D possibly being TRBD1 (5 bases). There are 13 residues in the CDR3. Trimming left V 5 bases short and J 0 bases short, with 7 bases between. Germline lookup yields CDR1 SEHNR and CDR2 FQNEAQ (reference sequence).